The present T cell receptor (beta chain) was sequenced within a study of spatial heterogeneity in lung cancer. Study results and caveats: In tumors, expanded intratumoral alpha and beta TCR counts tracked mutation counts.

TCRdb redid the calling of the 5' RACE reads with MiXCR, one entry per CDR3 protein. The table lists 2,500 to 3,500 distinct CDR3 sequences, about 5.8% of them singletons, with roughly a third in the top ten. This clonotype qualifies as medium-sized. The target antigen is unknown. Time point meaning: sample taken at primary tumor resection. The source was lung tumor tissue, collected at surgery. This receptor was identified in a male donor with early-stage non-small cell lung cancer.

As DNA, the CDR3 is TGTGCCAGCAGCCGACCACAGAATGAGCAGTTCTTC. Translation: CASSRPQNEQFF. The J gene is TRBJ2-1, the V gene TRBV12-3 or TRBV12-4; no definite D call. V was cut by 6 bases and J by 7 bases, with 10 bases left in between. The CDR3 is 12 residues long.